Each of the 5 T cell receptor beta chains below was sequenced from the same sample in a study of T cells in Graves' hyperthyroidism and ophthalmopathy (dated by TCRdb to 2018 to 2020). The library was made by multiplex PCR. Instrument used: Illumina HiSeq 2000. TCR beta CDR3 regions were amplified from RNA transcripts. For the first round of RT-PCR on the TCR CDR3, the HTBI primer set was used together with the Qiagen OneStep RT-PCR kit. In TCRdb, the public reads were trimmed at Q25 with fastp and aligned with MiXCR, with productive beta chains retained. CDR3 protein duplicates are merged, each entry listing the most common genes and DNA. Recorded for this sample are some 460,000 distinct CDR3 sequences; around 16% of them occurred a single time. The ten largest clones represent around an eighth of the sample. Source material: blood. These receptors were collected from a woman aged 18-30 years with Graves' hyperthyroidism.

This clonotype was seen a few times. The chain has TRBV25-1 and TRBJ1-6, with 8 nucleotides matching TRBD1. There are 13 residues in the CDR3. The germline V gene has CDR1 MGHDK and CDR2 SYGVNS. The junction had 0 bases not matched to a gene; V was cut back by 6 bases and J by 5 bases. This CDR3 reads CASRDRDNSPLHF. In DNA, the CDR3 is TGTGCCAGCAGGGACAGGGATAATTCACCCCTCCACTTT.

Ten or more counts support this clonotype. The chain's CDR3 is CASSPPIRGGAYEQFF. CDR3 sequence (DNA): TGTGCCAGCTCACCACCGATTCGTGGGGGGGCCTATGAGCAGTTCTTC. The gene calls are TRBV18 and TRBJ2-1, with a weak D call TRBD2 (7 bases). Germline V gives CDR1 KGHSH, CDR2 LQKENI. Between the trimmed V and J ends, which lost 0 bases and 8 bases, there was a span of 17 bases. CDR3 size: 16 residues.

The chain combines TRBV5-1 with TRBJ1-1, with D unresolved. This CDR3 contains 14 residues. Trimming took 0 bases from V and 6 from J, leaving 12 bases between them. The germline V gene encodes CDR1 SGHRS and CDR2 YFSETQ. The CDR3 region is CASSLAGGGAEAFF. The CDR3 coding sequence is TGCGCCAGCAGCTTGGCGGGAGGAGGTGCTGAAGCTTTCTTT.

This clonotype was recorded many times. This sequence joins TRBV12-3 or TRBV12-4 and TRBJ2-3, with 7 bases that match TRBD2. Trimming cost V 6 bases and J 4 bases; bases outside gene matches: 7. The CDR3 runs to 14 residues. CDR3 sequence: CASSPGLVADTQYF. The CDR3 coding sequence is TGTGCCAGCAGCCCAGGACTAGTAGCAGATACGCAGTATTTT.

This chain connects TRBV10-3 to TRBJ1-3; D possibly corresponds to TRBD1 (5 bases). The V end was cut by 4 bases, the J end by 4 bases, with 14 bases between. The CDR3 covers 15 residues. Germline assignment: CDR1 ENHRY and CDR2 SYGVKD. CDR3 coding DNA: TGTGCCATCAGTGCCCTGTGGGGGAACGGAAACACCATATATTTT. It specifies CAISALWGNGNTIYF.